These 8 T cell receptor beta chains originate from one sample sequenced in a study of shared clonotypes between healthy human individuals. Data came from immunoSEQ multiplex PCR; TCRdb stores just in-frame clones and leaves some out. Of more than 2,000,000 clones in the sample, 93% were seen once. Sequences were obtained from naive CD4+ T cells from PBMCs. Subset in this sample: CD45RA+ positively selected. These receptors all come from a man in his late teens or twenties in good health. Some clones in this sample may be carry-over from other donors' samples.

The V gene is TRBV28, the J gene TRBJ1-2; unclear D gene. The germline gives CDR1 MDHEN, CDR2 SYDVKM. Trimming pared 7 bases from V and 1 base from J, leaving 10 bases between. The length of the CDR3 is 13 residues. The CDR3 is CASIRGNNYGYTF. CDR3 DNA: TGTGCCAGCATCCGTGGGAATAACTATGGCTACACCTTC.

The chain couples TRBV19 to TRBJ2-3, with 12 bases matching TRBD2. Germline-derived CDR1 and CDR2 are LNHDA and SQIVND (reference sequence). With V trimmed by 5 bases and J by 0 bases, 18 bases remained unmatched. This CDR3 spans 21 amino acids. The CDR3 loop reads CASSPRRTSGMLGFSTDTQYF. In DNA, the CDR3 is TGTGCCAGTAGTCCACGCAGGACTAGCGGGATGTTAGGGTTTAGCACAGATACGCAGTATTTT.

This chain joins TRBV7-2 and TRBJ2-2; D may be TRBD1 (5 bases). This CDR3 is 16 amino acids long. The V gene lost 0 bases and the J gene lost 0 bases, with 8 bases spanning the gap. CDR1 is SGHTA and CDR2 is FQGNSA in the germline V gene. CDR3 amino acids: CASSLATVPNTGELFF. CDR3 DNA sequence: TGTGCCAGCAGCTTAGCGACAGTACCGAACACCGGGGAGCTGTTTTTT.

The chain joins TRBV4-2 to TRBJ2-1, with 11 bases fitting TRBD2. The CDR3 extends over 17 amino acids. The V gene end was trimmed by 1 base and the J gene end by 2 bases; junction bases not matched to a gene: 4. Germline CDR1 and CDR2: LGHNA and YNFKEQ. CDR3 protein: CASSQGPTSGAYNEQFF. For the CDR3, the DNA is TGTGCCAGCAGCCAAGGTCCGACTAGCGGGGCCTACAATGAGCAGTTCTTC.

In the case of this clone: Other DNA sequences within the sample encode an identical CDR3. The CDR3 sequence: CASSLGLAGVETQYF. DNA of the CDR3: TGCGCCAGCAGCTTAGGACTAGCGGGAGTTGAGACCCAGTACTTC. V is TRBV5-1 and J is TRBJ2-5, with 13 bases identical to TRBD2. Trimming cost V 2 bases and J 5 bases; bases outside gene matches: 3. Germline CDR1 reads SGHRS; CDR2 reads YFSETQ. This CDR3 has 15 amino acids. Combining the CDR3 with reference TRBV5-1 and TRBJ2-5 gives the whole variable domain KAGVTQTPRYLIKTRGQQVTLSCSPISGHRSVSWYQQTPGQGLQFLFEYFSETQRNKGNFPGRFSGRQFSNSRSEMNVSTLELGDSALYLCASSLGLAGVETQYFGPGTRLLVL.

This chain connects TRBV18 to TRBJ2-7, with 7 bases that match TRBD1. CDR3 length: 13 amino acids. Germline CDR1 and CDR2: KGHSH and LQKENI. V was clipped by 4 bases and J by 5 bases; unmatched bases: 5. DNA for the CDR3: TGTGCCAGCTCACTGGGACAGATCGACGAGCAGTACTTC. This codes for CASSLGQIDEQYF. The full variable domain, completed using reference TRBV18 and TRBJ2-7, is NAGVMQNPRHLVRRRGQEARLRCSPMKGHSHVYWYRQLPEEGLKFMVYLQKENIIDESGMPKERFSAEFPKEGPSILRIQQVVRGDSAAYFCASSLGQIDEQYFGPGTRLTVT.

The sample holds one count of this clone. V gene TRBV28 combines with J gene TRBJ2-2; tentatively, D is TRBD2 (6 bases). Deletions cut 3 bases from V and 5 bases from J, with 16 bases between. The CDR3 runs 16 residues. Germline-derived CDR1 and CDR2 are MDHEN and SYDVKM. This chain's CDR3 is CASSLSRAGRTGELFF. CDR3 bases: TGTGCCAGCAGTTTGTCACGGGCGGGACGAACCGGGGAGCTGTTTTTT.

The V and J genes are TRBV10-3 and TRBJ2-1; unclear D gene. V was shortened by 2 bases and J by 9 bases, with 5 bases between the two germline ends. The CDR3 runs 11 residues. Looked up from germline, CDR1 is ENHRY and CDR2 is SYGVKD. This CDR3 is CAISERLEQFF. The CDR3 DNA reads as TGTGCCATCAGTGAGAGGCTTGAGCAGTTCTTC.